Below, one TCR beta chain is given with its context. This specimen comes from a study of blood T cell repertoires in COVID-19. Study as a whole: Samples of COVID-19 (acute and convalescent) were obtained from the United States, Italy and Spain. T cells, B-cell-depleted T cells, or PBMCs provided the cDNA or gDNA that served as material.

The V gene end was trimmed by 11 bases and the J gene end by 5 bases; junction bases not matched to a gene: 14. The CDR3 runs to 15 residues. Per the germline V gene, CDR1 is LNHDA and CDR2 is SQIVND (reference sequence). The data were produced by immunoSEQ multiplex PCR, yet TCRdb's version contains in-frame clones alone and is incomplete. The table shows 150,000 to 200,000 clones, with more than 85% occurring only once. V gene TRBV19 combines with J gene TRBJ2-2; 7 nucleotides line up with TRBD2. The sample taken for sequencing was peripheral blood. The receptor was isolated from a man aged 18 to 35 with acute or convalescent COVID-19. This CDR3 reads CASKYAMGGTGELFF. Written as DNA, the CDR3 is TGTGCCTCAAAATACGCCATGGGGGGGACCGGGGAGCTGTTTTTT.